Here is one T cell receptor (beta chain) with its context. Antigen specificity is unknown. The V segment lost 5 bases and the J segment 2 bases; nucleotides outside the gene matches: 7. Per the germline V gene, CDR1 is SGHRS and CDR2 is YFSETQ. This CDR3 spans 15 amino acids. This specimen belongs to a study of cytomegalovirus exposure and HLA in healthy donors. The study, taken as a whole, reports: V- and J-gene trimming of TCR beta was linked (in a later analysis) to a missense DCLRE1C variant. As was reported, the HLA-A and HLA-B alleles of most subjects were accurately predicted from TCR beta sequences. TCR sequences were mostly rare, though some public TCRs occurred in many donors. A later look showed TCR association rates differing by HLA locus, highest for DRB1 and lowest for HLA-C.

Primers: 60 Vbeta forward and 13 Jbeta reverse. Clones were read by immunoSEQ multiplex PCR, and TCRdb kept only the in-frame ones, dropping some. The table shows 95,000 to 150,000 clones, with roughly 80% occurring only once. The sample was PBMCs. The sequence came from a female donor in good health and CMV-seropositive. The chain carries TRBV5-1 and TRBJ2-3, with 8 nucleotides matching TRBD1. CDR3 in amino acids: CASRQGVSFTDTQYF. The CDR3 bases are TGCGCCAGCAGACAGGGGGTCTCTTTCACAGATACGCAGTATTTT.